This TCR beta chain was sequenced during a study of blood T cells in healthy people across ages. A J-beta primer mix and a sample-barcoded 5' primer were used in a second PCR of about 7 to 12 cycles. At least 3 million CDR3-containing paired-end reads were obtained per sample. Via MiXCR, TCRdb re-called the 5' RACE reads, giving one row per CDR3 protein. Here the sample spans fewer than 1.5 million distinct CDR3 sequences, roughly 40% being singletons. Of note for this clonotype: Its antigen is as yet unknown.

Overall study findings and caveats: The CMV status of each donor remained undetermined, and this could have confounded shifts in expanded clonotypes.

With 0 bases removed from V and 0 bases from J, the gap between germline ends came to 10 bases. This CDR3 has 16 amino acids. Germline V lookup: CDR1 MGHRA, CDR2 YSYEKL. V and J are TRBV4-1 and TRBJ2-3; D may be TRBD1 or TRBD2 (6 bases each). This clonotype was sampled from a woman under 30 in good health. The sequenced material came from blood. The CDR3 loop reads CASSQDQGTSTDTQYF. In DNA form, the CDR3 reads TGCGCCAGCAGCCAAGATCAGGGGACTAGCACAGATACGCAGTATTTT.